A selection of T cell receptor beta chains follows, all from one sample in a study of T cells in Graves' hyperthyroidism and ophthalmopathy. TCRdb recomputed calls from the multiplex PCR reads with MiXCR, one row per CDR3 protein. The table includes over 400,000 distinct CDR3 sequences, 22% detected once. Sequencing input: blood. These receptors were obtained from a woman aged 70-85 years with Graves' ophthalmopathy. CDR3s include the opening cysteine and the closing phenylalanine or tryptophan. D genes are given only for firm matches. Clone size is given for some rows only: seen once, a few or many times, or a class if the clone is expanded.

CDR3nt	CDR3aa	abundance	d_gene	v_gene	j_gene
TGTGCCAGCAGTCAGCCCAATGAGCAGTTCTTC	CASSQPNEQFF	NA	NA	TRBV2	TRBJ2-1
TGCAGTGCGGAAGGTCCGATTTCGGACATTCAGTACTTC	CSAEGPISDIQYF	NA	NA	TRBV20-1	TRBJ2-4
TGTGCCAGCAACCAAGATTGGTCGGATACGCAGTATTTT	CASNQDWSDTQYF	NA	NA	TRBV3-1	TRBJ2-3
TGTGCCAGCAGCACGCGGACAGGGGCAGAGACCCAGTACTTC	CASSTRTGAETQYF	NA	TRBD1	TRBV7-2	TRBJ2-5
TGTGCCAGCAGAACTGACACTGAAGCTTTCTTT	CASRTDTEAFF	many	NA	TRBV27	TRBJ1-1
TGCGCCAGCAGCCGCCAACCGGGGGTCACTGAAGCTTTCTTT	CASSRQPGVTEAFF	NA	NA	TRBV4-1	TRBJ1-1
TGTGCCAGCAGCCCAACACTCCGGACTAGCGGGACCCTTTACAATGAGCAGTTCTTC	CASSPTLRTSGTLYNEQFF	many	TRBD2	TRBV11-2	TRBJ2-1
TGCGCCAGCGGGTGGGGGACCTACTACGAGCAGTACTTC	CASGWGTYYEQYF	few	NA	TRBV10-2	TRBJ2-7
TGTGCCAGCATAGAGGGGGTGTTTAACTATGGCTACACCTTC	CASIEGVFNYGYTF	NA	NA	TRBV6-1	TRBJ1-2
TGTGCCAGCAGTGTACTAGCGGGAAGAGAGACCCAGTACTTC	CASSVLAGRETQYF	many	TRBD2	TRBV2	TRBJ2-5
TGTGCCAGCAGCCCAGTTCTGCAGGGGAATTATGGCTACACCTTC	CASSPVLQGNYGYTF	few	NA	TRBV3-1	TRBJ1-2
TGCGCCAGCAGCTTGAGGCGACTAGCGGGAGGCACCGGGGAGCTGTTTTTT	CASSLRRLAGGTGELFF	NA	TRBD2	TRBV5-1	TRBJ2-2
TGCGCCAGCAGCCCCTCCCCGACAGATTACACCGGGGAGCTGTTTTTT	CASSPSPTDYTGELFF	few	NA	TRBV5-1	TRBJ2-2
TGTGCCAGCAGTTTTACAGGGTCAAGCAATCAGCCCCAGCATTTT	CASSFTGSSNQPQHF	few	NA	TRBV28	TRBJ1-5
TGTGCCAGCAGTTCACCCCGGACAGGGGAGTTTGGCTACACCTTC	CASSSPRTGEFGYTF	few	TRBD1	TRBV6-1	TRBJ1-2
TGTGCCAGCAGCCAACGAGGGAGGAATCAGCCCCAGCATTTT	CASSQRGRNQPQHF	NA	NA	TRBV3-1	TRBJ1-5
TGCAGCGTTGGACCGGGACAGGAGACCACAGATACGCAGTATTTT	CSVGPGQETTDTQYF	NA	TRBD1	TRBV29-1	TRBJ2-3
TGCAGCGTACGGGATACAGGGACCTACGAGCAGTACTTC	CSVRDTGTYEQYF	NA	NA	TRBV29-1	TRBJ2-7
TGTGCCAGCAGTTACCTCCCCCTTAGGCGGAACACCGGGGAGCTGTTTTTT	CASSYLPLRRNTGELFF	few	NA	TRBV6-5	TRBJ2-2
TGTGCCAGCAGCTTAGGACTAGCGGGAGGGCCCGCCTACAATGAGCAGTTCTTC	CASSLGLAGGPAYNEQFF	few	TRBD2	TRBV13	TRBJ2-1
TGTGCCAGCAGAGATATCGGAGGGAGCACAGATACGCAGTATTTT	CASRDIGGSTDTQYF	few	NA	TRBV7-2	TRBJ2-3
TGTGCCAGCAGTGACAGGGGAGGCTCCTACGAGCAGTACTTC	CASSDRGGSYEQYF	many	TRBD1	TRBV7-2	TRBJ2-7
TGTGCCAGCAGTTTATCGGAACGACAGGACCTAAAGTACTTC	CASSLSERQDLKYF	few	NA	TRBV12-3/TRBV12-4	TRBJ2-5
TGCGCCAGCAGACCCATTACAGGGGGCACTGAAGCTTTCTTT	CASRPITGGTEAFF	NA	TRBD1	TRBV5-1	TRBJ1-1
TGTGCCAGCAGTCCCCAGGGGATCAACACTGAAGCTTTCTTT	CASSPQGINTEAFF	NA	NA	TRBV3-1	TRBJ1-1
TGTGCCAGCCCCGACCTTTCCGATGAGCAGTTCTTC	CASPDLSDEQFF	NA	NA	TRBV12-3/TRBV12-4	TRBJ2-1
TGTGCCAGCAGCCAAGAGTGGGACAGGGGGCGCGGGGAGCTGTTTTTT	CASSQEWDRGRGELFF	NA	TRBD1	TRBV3-1	TRBJ2-2
TGTGCCAGCAGTCCCCTGGCGGGAGGGCCCAACGAGCAGTACTTC	CASSPLAGGPNEQYF	NA	TRBD2	TRBV6-2/TRBV6-3	TRBJ2-7
TGTGCCAGCGGAAGGAGTATCACCGGGGAGCTGTTTTTT	CASGRSITGELFF	NA	NA	TRBV7-9	TRBJ2-2
TGTGCCAGCAGCTCCTTAGCGGGAAGCTCCTACAATGAGCAGTTCTTC	CASSSLAGSSYNEQFF	many	TRBD2	TRBV7-8	TRBJ2-1
TGTGCCAGCAGCTTAAGCTCTAGCGGGAGGAGGTCCTACAATGAGCAGTTCTTC	CASSLSSSGRRSYNEQFF	many	TRBD2	TRBV11-2	TRBJ2-1
TGTGCCAGCAGTGAAGCGGCGAACACCGGGGAGCTGTTTTTT	CASSEAANTGELFF	NA	NA	TRBV7-2	TRBJ2-2
TGTGCCAGCAGCGACGGCCTACTAACTGAAGCTTTCTTT	CASSDGLLTEAFF	NA	NA	TRBV7-9	TRBJ1-1
TGTGCCAGCAGACCTGGGACAGGGGATCAGCCCCAGCATTTT	CASRPGTGDQPQHF	many	TRBD1	TRBV28	TRBJ1-5
TGTGCCAGCAGTATGAGTGGCTACAATGAGCAGTTCTTC	CASSMSGYNEQFF	many	NA	TRBV6-2/TRBV6-3	TRBJ2-1
TGTGCCATCACCGACCCTGGGGAGCCTGGAAACACCATATATTTT	CAITDPGEPGNTIYF	few	NA	TRBV10-3	TRBJ1-3
TGCAGTGCTAGAGTTCCCAATGGATCGCCTATGGGCTACACCTTC	CSARVPNGSPMGYTF	NA	NA	TRBV20-1	TRBJ1-2
TGTGCCAGCAGGGGGAAACAGGGGATTTATGGCTACACCTTC	CASRGKQGIYGYTF	few	TRBD1	TRBV28	TRBJ1-2
TGTGCCAGCAGCGATAATCCGTGGGATACGCAGTATTTT	CASSDNPWDTQYF	NA	NA	TRBV3-1	TRBJ2-3
TGCGCCAGCAGCTTGAAGGGGGAGGGCACTGAAGCTTTCTTT	CASSLKGEGTEAFF	NA	NA	TRBV5-1	TRBJ1-1
TGTGCCAGCAGTCTCGGTCACAATCAGCCCCAGCATTTT	CASSLGHNQPQHF	few	NA	TRBV12-3/TRBV12-4	TRBJ1-5
TGCGCCAGCAGCCCCGGGACAGGAGGTGAAGCTTTCTTT	CASSPGTGGEAFF	many	TRBD1	TRBV5-1	TRBJ1-1
TGTGCCAGCAGTCCATACCTCAGGGATCAGCCCCAGCATTTT	CASSPYLRDQPQHF	NA	NA	TRBV28	TRBJ1-5
TGTGCCAGCAGCGAAACAGGGTTTCGGCAGCCCCAGCATTTT	CASSETGFRQPQHF	NA	NA	TRBV9	TRBJ1-5
TGCAGTGCTAGCCCCCGGACAGGGCCTGGGAATTCACCCCTCCACTTT	CSASPRTGPGNSPLHF	few	TRBD1	TRBV20-1	TRBJ1-6
TGCGCCAGCAGCCAAGGAGGGACTAGCGGGATATACGAGCAGTACTTC	CASSQGGTSGIYEQYF	NA	TRBD2	TRBV4-1	TRBJ2-7
TGCAGTGCTAGAGACGGAGGGGACGGCTACACCTTC	CSARDGGDGYTF	few	NA	TRBV20-1	TRBJ1-2
TGTGCCAGCAGCCACACCTACAATGAGCAGTTCTTC	CASSHTYNEQFF	NA	NA	TRBV7-9	TRBJ2-1
TGTGCCAGCAGCTTACGTTGGCCACAAGGGCTCAACACCGGGGAGCTGTTTTTT	CASSLRWPQGLNTGELFF	NA	NA	TRBV7-2	TRBJ2-2
TGCGCCAGCAGCCCAGACAGGGGAACGGGGTATGGCTACACCTTC	CASSPDRGTGYGYTF	few	TRBD1	TRBV4-3	TRBJ1-2
TGTGCCAGCAGCTTAGAACACTGGCGGGGCAGGAATGAGCAGTTCTTC	CASSLEHWRGRNEQFF	many	NA	TRBV7-3	TRBJ2-1
TGTGCCAGTAGTCCCAGCCCGGGACAGGGCCTCTACGAGCAGTACTTC	CASSPSPGQGLYEQYF	NA	TRBD1	TRBV19	TRBJ2-7
TGCAGCGTGAGGGCGGCTAATGAAAAACTGTTTTTT	CSVRAANEKLFF	once	NA	TRBV29-1	TRBJ1-4